This T cell receptor beta chain was found in a study of CD8 T cells in ankylosing spondylitis. This clonotype was picked up many times. Per the germline V gene, CDR1 is DFQATT and CDR2 is SNEGSKA (reference sequence). There are 14 residues in the CDR3. MiXCR, run by TCRdb on the 5' RACE reads, gives a single entry per CDR3 protein. The data show 200,000 or so distinct CDR3 sequences, around 24% seen once. The sequence was collected from a male donor with ankylosing spondylitis or in good health (not recorded which). The J gene is TRBJ2-1, the V gene TRBV20-1; 10 positions match TRBD2. Sequenced: blood, either unsorted or a sorted T cell fraction (not recorded which). CDR3 in amino acids: CMVTSGVSYNEQFF. The CDR3 coding sequence is TGCATGGTAACTAGCGGGGTCTCCTACAATGAGCAGTTCTTC.